This T cell receptor beta chain was identified during a study of early T cells in non-severe SARS-CoV-2 infection. Looking at the study overall: Chains were not paired, and sequencing was done on bulk RNA from unsorted whole blood.

The CDR3 contains 15 residues. V dropped 0 bases and J dropped 8 bases, with 17 bases sitting between them. Germline V gene sequence: CDR1 SGDLS, CDR2 YYNGEE. Unique molecular identifier tags were affixed to discrete cDNA molecules. TCRdb passed the 5' RACE reads through MiXCR, listing each CDR3 protein once. This table has about 110,000 distinct CDR3 sequences, about 12% appearing once. J is TRBJ1-2 and V is TRBV9; D might be TRBD1 (5 bases). The sequenced material came from whole blood. This TCR was sampled from an adult who was a healthcare worker with PCR-confirmed SARS-CoV-2 infection or an uninfected control (not recorded which). This chain's CDR3 is CASSVAPGRMDGYTF. CDR3 nucleotide sequence: TGTGCCAGCAGCGTAGCCCCGGGACGGATGGACGGCTACACCTTC.